This TCR beta chain was recovered during a study of blood T cell repertoires in COVID-19. Study summary: Researchers got acute and convalescent COVID-19 samples from the United States, Italy and Spain. The cDNA or gDNA used as material had been derived from T cells, B-cell-depleted T cells, or PBMCs.

Original processing notes: It was from reference gene primer amplification that nucleated cell counts were estimated. Generated by immunoSEQ multiplex PCR, the TCRdb table keeps only in-frame clones and is missing some. V and J calls and clone size are copied from that table; D and trimming were computed from the DNA. The sample lists 360,000 or so clones, 89% occurring once. The sample holds one count of this clone. The germline V gene encodes CDR1 SNHLY and CDR2 FYNNEI. This CDR3 spans 13 amino acids. V was shortened by 7 bases and J by 4 bases, with 11 bases between the two germline ends. This TCR was recovered from a woman aged 55-69 years with COVID-19, enrolled during active disease. J is TRBJ1-5 and V is TRBV2; D is ambiguous. Material: peripheral blood. CDR3 sequence reads: CASTNSGNQPQHF. CDR3 DNA: TGTGCCAGCACGAACAGCGGTAATCAGCCCCAGCATTTT.